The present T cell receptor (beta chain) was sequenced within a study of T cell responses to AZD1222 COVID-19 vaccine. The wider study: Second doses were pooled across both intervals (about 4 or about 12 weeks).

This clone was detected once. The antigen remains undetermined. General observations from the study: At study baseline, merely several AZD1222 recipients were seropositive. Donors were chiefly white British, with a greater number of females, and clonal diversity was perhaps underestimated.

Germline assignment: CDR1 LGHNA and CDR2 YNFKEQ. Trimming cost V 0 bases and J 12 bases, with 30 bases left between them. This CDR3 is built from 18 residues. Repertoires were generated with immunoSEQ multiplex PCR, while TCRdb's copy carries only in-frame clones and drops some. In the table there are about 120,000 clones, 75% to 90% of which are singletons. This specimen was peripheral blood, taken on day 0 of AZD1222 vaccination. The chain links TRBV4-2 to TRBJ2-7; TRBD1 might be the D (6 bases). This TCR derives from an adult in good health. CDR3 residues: CASSQEPQGVRGLLLLYF. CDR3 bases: TGTGCCAGCAGCCAAGAACCCCAGGGAGTCAGGGGTTTACTTTTGCTGTACTTC.